This record looks at one T cell receptor (beta chain) sequence and its context. This sample is drawn from a study of blood T cell repertoires in COVID-19. Study at large: Sites across the United States, Italy and Spain contributed samples from acute and convalescent COVID-19. Sample material is recorded as cDNA or gDNA derived from T cells, B-cell-depleted T cells, or PBMCs.

V lost 0 bases and J lost 7, with 13 bases in between. The germline CDR1 and CDR2 sequences are LGHDT and YNNKEL (reference sequence). CDR3 size: 15 residues. As originally analysed: Amplification of reference gene primers provided the estimated nucleated cell counts. TCRdb keeps only in-frame clones here, not all; method: immunoSEQ multiplex PCR. V and J calls and clone size are copied from that table; D and trimming were computed from the DNA. Among some 170,000 clones, about 85% were seen once, and the ten largest hold about 1%. The chain links TRBV3-1 (or the pseudogene TRBV3-2) to TRBJ2-1; the D gene is possibly TRBD2 (7 bases). This receptor was taken from a man in his forties or fifties with acute or convalescent COVID-19. The sample was peripheral blood. The CDR3 is CASSQEGGARNEQFF. The CDR3 DNA reads as TGTGCCAGCAGCCAAGAGGGGGGGGCTAGGAATGAGCAGTTCTTC.